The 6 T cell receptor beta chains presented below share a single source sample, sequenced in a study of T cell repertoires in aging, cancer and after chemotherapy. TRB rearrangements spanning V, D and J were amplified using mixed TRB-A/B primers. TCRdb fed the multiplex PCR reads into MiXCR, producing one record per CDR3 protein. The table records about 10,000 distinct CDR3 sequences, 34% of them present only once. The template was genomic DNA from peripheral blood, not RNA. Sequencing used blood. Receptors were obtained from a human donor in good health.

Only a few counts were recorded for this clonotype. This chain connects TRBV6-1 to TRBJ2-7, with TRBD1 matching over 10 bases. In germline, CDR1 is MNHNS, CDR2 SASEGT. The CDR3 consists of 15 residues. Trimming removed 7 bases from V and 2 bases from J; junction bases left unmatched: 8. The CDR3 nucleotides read TGTGCCAGCAAGTTTACGGGACAGGGGACCTACGAGCAGTACTTC. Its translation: CASKFTGQGTYEQYF.

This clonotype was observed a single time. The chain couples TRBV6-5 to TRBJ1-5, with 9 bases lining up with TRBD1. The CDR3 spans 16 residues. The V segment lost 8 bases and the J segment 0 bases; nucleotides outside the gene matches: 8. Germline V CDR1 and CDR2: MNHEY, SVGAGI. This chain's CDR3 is CASGGTGTISNQPQHF. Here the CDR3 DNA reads TGTGCCAGCGGGGGGACAGGGACAATTAGCAATCAGCCCCAGCATTTT.

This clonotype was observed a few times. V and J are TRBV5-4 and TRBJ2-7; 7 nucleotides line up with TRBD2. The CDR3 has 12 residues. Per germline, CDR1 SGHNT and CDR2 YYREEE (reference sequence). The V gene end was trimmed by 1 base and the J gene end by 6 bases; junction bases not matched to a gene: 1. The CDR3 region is CASSLPGGEQYV. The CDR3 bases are TGTGCCAGCAGCTTGCCGGGGGGCGAGCAGTACGTC.

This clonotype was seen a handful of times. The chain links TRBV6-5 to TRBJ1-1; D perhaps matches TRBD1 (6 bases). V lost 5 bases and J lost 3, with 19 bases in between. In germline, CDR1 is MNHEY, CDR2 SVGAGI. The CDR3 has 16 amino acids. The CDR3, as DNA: TGTGCCAGCAGTACCACAGGGCCCAGGGATTACACTGAAGCTTTCTTT. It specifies CASSTTGPRDYTEAFF.

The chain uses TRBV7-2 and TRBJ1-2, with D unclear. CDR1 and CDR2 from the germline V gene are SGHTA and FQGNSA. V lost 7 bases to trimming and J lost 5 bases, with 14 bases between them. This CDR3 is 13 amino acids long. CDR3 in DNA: TGTGCCAGCACCGAGGGAGCGGGGTATGGCTACACCTTC. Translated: CASTEGAGYGYTF.

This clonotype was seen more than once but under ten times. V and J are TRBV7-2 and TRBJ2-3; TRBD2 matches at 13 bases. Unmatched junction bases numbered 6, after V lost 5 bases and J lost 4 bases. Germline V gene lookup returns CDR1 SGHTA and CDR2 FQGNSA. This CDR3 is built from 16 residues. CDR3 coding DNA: TGTGCCAGCAGCCCCTGGACTAGCGGGGGCCCAGATACGCAGTATTTT. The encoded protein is CASSPWTSGGPDTQYF.